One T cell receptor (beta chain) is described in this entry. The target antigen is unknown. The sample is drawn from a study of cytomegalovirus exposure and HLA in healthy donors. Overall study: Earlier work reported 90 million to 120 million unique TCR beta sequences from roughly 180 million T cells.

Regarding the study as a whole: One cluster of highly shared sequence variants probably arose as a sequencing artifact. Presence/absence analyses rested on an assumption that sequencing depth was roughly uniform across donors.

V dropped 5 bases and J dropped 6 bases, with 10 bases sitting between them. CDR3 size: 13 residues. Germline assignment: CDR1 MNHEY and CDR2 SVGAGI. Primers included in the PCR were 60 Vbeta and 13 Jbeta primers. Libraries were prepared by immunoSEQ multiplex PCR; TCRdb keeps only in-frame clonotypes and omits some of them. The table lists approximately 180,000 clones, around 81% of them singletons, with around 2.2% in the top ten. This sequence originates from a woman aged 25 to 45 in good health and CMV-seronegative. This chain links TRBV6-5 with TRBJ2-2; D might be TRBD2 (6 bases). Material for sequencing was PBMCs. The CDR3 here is CASSRGTAGELFF. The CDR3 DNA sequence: TGTGCCAGCAGTCGGGGGACCGCCGGGGAGCTGTTTTTT.